Listed below are T cell receptor beta chains from one sample, sequenced in a study of human T cells and chemical hapten exposure. TCRdb re-derived calls from the RACE reads in MiXCR, one entry per CDR3 protein. This table has more than 300,000 distinct CDR3 sequences, roughly 5% appearing once. The input for sequencing was whole blood, taken in connection with sensitization to the hapten diphenylcyclopropenone (DPC). All receptors derive from a woman in her forties or fifties with alopecia areata. Some clones in this sample may be carry-over from other donors' samples. CDR3s include the opening cysteine and the closing phenylalanine or tryptophan. D genes are given only for firm matches. Clone size is stated in some rows and not others, as once, few, many or a class when expanded.

clone_size | j_call | d_call | v_call | cdr3_nt | cdr3_aa
many | TRBJ1-2 | . | TRBV7-8 | TGTGCCAGCAGCTTAGTACCGGGCGACTATGGCTACACCTTC | CASSLVPGDYGYTF
. | TRBJ2-7 | . | TRBV12-3/TRBV12-4 | TGTGCCAGCAGTTTAGCGGGTGGTCAGGGATACGAGCAGTACTTC | CASSLAGGQGYEQYF
many | TRBJ2-2 | TRBD1 | TRBV20-1 | TGCAGTGCTATCCGGGACAGGGTCACCGGGGAGCTGTTTTTT | CSAIRDRVTGELFF
few | TRBJ1-6 | . | TRBV6-5 | TGTGCCAGCAGCCTCGCGAAGGGGCCACATTCACCCCTCCACTTT | CASSLAKGPHSPLHF
many | TRBJ2-1 | . | TRBV9 | TGTGCCAGCAGCGTGGGGGGGCTCTACAATGAGCAGTTCTTC | CASSVGGLYNEQFF
few | TRBJ2-5 | . | TRBV5-4 | TGTGCCAGCACCAGTACTATATCCGAGACCCAGTACTTC | CASTSTISETQYF
many | TRBJ2-5 | . | TRBV3-1 | TGTGCCAGCAGCCAAGCTAATGGGGCGGAGACCCAGTACTTC | CASSQANGAETQYF
few | TRBJ1-2 | TRBD1 | TRBV28 | TGTGCCAGCAGCCCCGACAGGGATTCCTATGGCTACACCTTC | CASSPDRDSYGYTF
many | TRBJ2-1 | . | TRBV2 | TGTGCCAGCAGTGAATGGGCCAACAATGAGCAGTTCTTC | CASSEWANNEQFF
many | TRBJ2-7 | . | TRBV20-1 | TGCAGTGCTAGAGAAGGGAGACTAGGAGAGCAGTACTTC | CSAREGRLGEQYF
. | TRBJ2-1 | TRBD2 | TRBV7-9 | TGTGCCAGCAGCTCTTGGGGCGGGAGCTCCTACAATGAGCAGTTCTTC | CASSSWGGSSYNEQFF
many | TRBJ2-1 | . | TRBV10-1 | TGCGCCAGCAGTGAGACTAGGGCCTACAATGAGCAGTTCTTC | CASSETRAYNEQFF
few | TRBJ2-7 | TRBD1 | TRBV5-6 | TGTGCCAGCAGCCCGAGGGGACAGCCCTACGAGCAGTACTTC | CASSPRGQPYEQYF
few | TRBJ1-1 | . | TRBV11-2 | TGTGCCAGCACCCCTACCTTGAACACTGAAGCTTTCTTT | CASTPTLNTEAFF
few | TRBJ2-3 | . | TRBV6-1 | TGTGCCAGCAGTGAAGCAGGGACCAGCACAGATACGCAGTATTTT | CASSEAGTSTDTQYF
few | TRBJ1-5 | . | TRBV29-1 | TGCAGCGTTCGGGGATTCAATCAGCCCCAGCATTTT | CSVRGFNQPQHF
many | TRBJ1-6 | . | TRBV20-1 | TGCAGTGCTATACAGGAAAATAATTCACCCCTCCACTTT | CSAIQENNSPLHF
many | TRBJ1-5 | TRBD1 | TRBV20-1 | TGCAGTGCTAGAGTTTACAGGACAGGGGGCTCTGATCAGCCCCAGCATTTT | CSARVYRTGGSDQPQHF
few | TRBJ2-2 | . | TRBV20-1 | TGCAGTGCCAACGCCCAGTTCGCGAACACCGGGGAGCTGTTTTTT | CSANAQFANTGELFF
few | TRBJ1-1 | TRBD1 | TRBV5-1 | TGCGCCAGCAGCTCTTATCAGGGGGGGACTGAAGCTTTCTTT | CASSSYQGGTEAFF
many | TRBJ1-1 | . | TRBV5-1 | TGCGCCAGCAGCTTGGATTCTGGGGTGATCACTGAAGCTTTCTTT | CASSLDSGVITEAFF
. | TRBJ2-5 | . | TRBV7-9 | TGTGCCAGCAGCATAGCCACCGGGACGGCAGAGACCCAGTACTTC | CASSIATGTAETQYF
. | TRBJ2-3 | . | TRBV6-6 | TGTGCCAGCAGACACGGTGGAGATACGCAGTATTTT | CASRHGGDTQYF
many | TRBJ2-5 | . | TRBV7-2 | TGTGCCAGCAGCCCCGTACAGGGACAGACCCAGTACTTC | CASSPVQGQTQYF
many | TRBJ1-5 | . | TRBV2 | TGTGCCAGCAGTAAGGATAGAGGTCAGCCCCAGCATTTT | CASSKDRGQPQHF
. | TRBJ2-1 | . | TRBV4-2 | TGTGCCAGCAGCCAAACCCGGGACCACTACAATGAGCAGTTCTTC | CASSQTRDHYNEQFF
few | TRBJ1-2 | . | TRBV28 | TGTGCCAGCAGTAGGGATCCCCTAAGGGATGGCTACACCTTC | CASSRDPLRDGYTF
many | TRBJ2-7 | . | TRBV29-1 | TGCAGCGTTGGGGGTCTGAGCTCCTACGAGCAGTACTTC | CSVGGLSSYEQYF
many | TRBJ2-1 | . | TRBV12-3/TRBV12-4 | TGTGCCAGCATTTTAGCCGGGGCCAATGAGCAGTTCTTC | CASILAGANEQFF
. | TRBJ1-6 | . | TRBV28 | TGTGCCACCTGGGGACATTACAATTCACCCCTCCACTTT | CATWGHYNSPLHF
. | TRBJ1-1 | . | TRBV12-3/TRBV12-4 | TGTGCCAGCAGTAGGACACCTGAACCTTTCTTT | CASSRTPEPFF
many | TRBJ2-3 | . | TRBV5-1 | TGCGCCAGCAGCTGGACAGAAGATACGCAGTATTTT | CASSWTEDTQYF
many | TRBJ2-7 | TRBD2 | TRBV11-2 | TGTGCCAGCAACCCTAGCGGGGGCCCCTACGAGCAGTACTTC | CASNPSGGPYEQYF
. | TRBJ1-2 | . | TRBV27 | TGTGCCAGTCCCAAGTATCCGGCAGGGAGGGACTATGGCTACACCTTC | CASPKYPAGRDYGYTF
. | TRBJ2-3 | . | TRBV10-3 | TGTGCCATCACCGCCGGGACAGATACGCAGTATTTT | CAITAGTDTQYF
few | TRBJ1-3 | . | TRBV5-1 | TGCGCCAGCAGCTTGGCCGGTGTGGTCCTCGACTCTGGAAACACCATATATTTT | CASSLAGVVLDSGNTIYF
. | TRBJ1-4 | TRBD1 | TRBV20-1 | TGCAGTGCTAGAGCGACAGGGGCATATGAAAAACTGTTTTTT | CSARATGAYEKLFF
few | TRBJ2-6 | . | TRBV29-1 | TGCAGCGTTCGCGGGGCTGGGGCCAACGTCCTGACTTTC | CSVRGAGANVLTF
. | TRBJ1-1 | . | TRBV5-6 | TGTGCCAGCAGCTTTTTGCGGGGAGTGAACACTGAAGCTTTCTTT | CASSFLRGVNTEAFF
. | TRBJ2-1 | TRBD1 | TRBV7-8 | TGTGCTATAGGCGATCGGTCGGACAGGGGAGGAAGGAATGAGCAGTTCTTC | CAIGDRSDRGGRNEQFF
. | TRBJ1-1 | . | TRBV6-5 | TGTGCCAGCAGCCCTAATGGGGCGAACACTGAAGCTTTCTTT | CASSPNGANTEAFF
many | TRBJ2-4 | . | TRBV7-2 | TGTGCCAGCAGCTTAGGCGGCAGCCTGGCCATTCAGTACTTC | CASSLGGSLAIQYF
. | TRBJ2-1 | TRBD1 | TRBV30 | TGTGCCTGGAGTCCGATCCCGGGACAGCGCATACCTAGCTCCTACAATGAGCAGTTCTTC | CAWSPIPGQRIPSSYNEQFF
many | TRBJ1-4 | . | TRBV12-3/TRBV12-4 | TGTGCCAGCAGTGTGGATCAGGGAAGTACTAATGAAAAACTGTTTTTT | CASSVDQGSTNEKLFF
few | TRBJ2-3 | . | TRBV7-9 | TGTGCCAGCAGCATGAAGGATACGCAGTATTTT | CASSMKDTQYF
. | TRBJ1-1 | . | TRBV2 | TGTGCCAGCACCTCCCCGGGGGGGCTAGTCACTGAAGCTTTCTTT | CASTSPGGLVTEAFF